This T cell receptor (beta chain) came from a study of response to subunit inactivated influenza vaccine. Germline V CDR1 and CDR2: SGHRS, YFSETQ. V lost 4 bases, J lost 8 bases, and 10 bases stayed unmatched. The CDR3 loop spans 15 amino acids. This clonotype has a handful of counts. TCRdb re-called the RT-PCR reads through MiXCR, storing one row per CDR3 protein. This table holds some 550,000 distinct CDR3 sequences, approximately 20% found once. This sample also belongs to another study, concerning T cells expressing NK-cell markers. From that study: For TCR beta, cDNA was produced by 5'RACE template switching with UMIs. Evidence did not settle whether expanded NKG2C+ T cell clones targeted HCMV.

Source: CD4+ T cells sorted from PBMCs, taken roughly 13 days after vaccination. The clonotype was recovered from a man between 45 and 60 years old who received an inactivated influenza vaccine. The V gene is TRBV5-1, the J gene TRBJ2-1, with TRBD1 matching over 9 bases. As DNA, the CDR3 is TGCGCCAGCAGCCCTTCCCGGGACAGGGTCCATGAGCAGTTCTTC. As protein: CASSPSRDRVHEQFF.